This entry is about one TCR beta chain. The sample comes from a study of T cells after somatic rescue of genetic block. The CDR3 length is 13 residues. Germline CDR1 and CDR2: SQVTM and ANQGSEA. J was trimmed by 2 bases and V by 1 base; bases with no gene match: 0. TCRdb's copy holds only in-frame clones and misses some; the assay was immunoSEQ multiplex PCR. Of 55,000 to 70,000 clones listed, roughly 90% are singletons. This clonotype was obtained from a man aged 35 to 55. Sequencing used peripheral blood mononuclear cells (PBMCs). The chain employs TRBV29-1 and TRBJ1-2, with TRBD1 identical over 8 bases. The CDR3 region is CSVEGTGNYGYTF. In DNA, the CDR3 is TGCAGCGTTGAAGGGACAGGGAACTATGGCTACACCTTC.